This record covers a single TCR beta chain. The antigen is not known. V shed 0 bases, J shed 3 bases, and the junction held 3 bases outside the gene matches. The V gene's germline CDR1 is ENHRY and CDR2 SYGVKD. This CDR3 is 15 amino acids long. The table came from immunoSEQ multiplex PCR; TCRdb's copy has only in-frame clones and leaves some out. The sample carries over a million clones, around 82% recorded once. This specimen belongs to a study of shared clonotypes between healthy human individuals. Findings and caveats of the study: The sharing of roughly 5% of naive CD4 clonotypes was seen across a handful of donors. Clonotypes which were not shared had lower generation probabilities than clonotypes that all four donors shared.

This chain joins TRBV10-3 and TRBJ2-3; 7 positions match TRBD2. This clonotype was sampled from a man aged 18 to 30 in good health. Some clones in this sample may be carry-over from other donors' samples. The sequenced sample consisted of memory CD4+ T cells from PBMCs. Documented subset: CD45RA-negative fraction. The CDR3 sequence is CAISESGGYTDTQYF. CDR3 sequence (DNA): TGTGCCATCAGTGAGTCGGGGGGGTATACAGATACGCAGTATTTT.